This is a list of T cell receptor beta chains from one sample in a study of molecular identifiers for immune sequencing clone quantification. Each CDR3 protein is one row after TCRdb ran MiXCR on the PCR reads. This sample yields about 640,000 distinct CDR3 sequences, of which just under 20% are seen a single time; approximately 0.9% belongs to the top ten. Sequencing used naive CD8+ T cells from blood, with Jurkat cell RNA spiked in. These receptors were obtained from a human donor in good health. Some libraries in this study had Jurkat cell RNA spiked in. The CDR3 runs from the conserved cysteine through the conserved F or W. The order of the fields is J gene, V gene, clone size, D gene, CDR3 DNA, CDR3 protein. D genes are given only for firm matches. Clone size appears in some rows only: once, few, many, or a class for an expanded clone.

j_call: TRBJ1-2
v_call: TRBV12-3/TRBV12-4
clone_size: NA
d_call: TRBD1
cdr3_nt: TGTGCCAGCAGTTTGGGACAGGGGTCCTACTATGGCTACACCTTC
cdr3_aa: CASSLGQGSYYGYTF

j_call: TRBJ1-5
v_call: TRBV6-2/TRBV6-3
clone_size: many
d_call: NA
cdr3_nt: TGTGCCAGCAGTTGGGTCAGGGGAAACAATCAGCCCCAGCATTTT
cdr3_aa: CASSWVRGNNQPQHF

j_call: TRBJ2-5
v_call: TRBV5-4
clone_size: few
d_call: TRBD2
cdr3_nt: TGTGCCAGCAGAAAAGGACTAGCGGAGCAAGAGACCCAGTACTTC
cdr3_aa: CASRKGLAEQETQYF

j_call: TRBJ2-1
v_call: TRBV9
clone_size: NA
d_call: NA
cdr3_nt: TGTGCCAGCAGCGAGAATGGGATATACAATGAGCAGTTCTTC
cdr3_aa: CASSENGIYNEQFF

j_call: TRBJ1-1
v_call: TRBV4-3
clone_size: many
d_call: NA
cdr3_nt: TGCGCCAGCAGCCAAGACCCCCGGAACACTGAAGCTTTCTTT
cdr3_aa: CASSQDPRNTEAFF

j_call: TRBJ2-2
v_call: TRBV6-5
clone_size: NA
d_call: NA
cdr3_nt: TGTGCCAGCAGTTATGGGGTCACCGGGAAGCTGTTTTTT
cdr3_aa: CASSYGVTGKLFF

j_call: TRBJ2-1
v_call: TRBV12-3/TRBV12-4
clone_size: NA
d_call: NA
cdr3_nt: TGTGCCGGCAGCCCCTCGACTAGTTACTCCTACAATGAGCAGTTCTTC
cdr3_aa: CAGSPSTSYSYNEQFF

j_call: TRBJ2-7
v_call: TRBV6-5
clone_size: many
d_call: NA
cdr3_nt: TGTGCCAGCAGTTACTGGACTGGCAACGAGCAGTACTTC
cdr3_aa: CASSYWTGNEQYF

j_call: TRBJ1-1
v_call: TRBV7-9
clone_size: many
d_call: NA
cdr3_nt: TGTGCCAGCAGATACGGCGGAGTGAGCACTGAAGCTTTCTTT
cdr3_aa: CASRYGGVSTEAFF

j_call: TRBJ1-5
v_call: TRBV10-1
clone_size: NA
d_call: TRBD1
cdr3_nt: TGCGCCAGCAGGACCCGGACAGGGGGGAGCAATCAGCCCCAGCATTTT
cdr3_aa: CASRTRTGGSNQPQHF

j_call: TRBJ2-5
v_call: TRBV6-5
clone_size: many
d_call: NA
cdr3_nt: TGTGCCAGCAGTTACTCCACTAGCCGGGGCCGAGAGACCCAGTACTTC
cdr3_aa: CASSYSTSRGRETQYF

j_call: TRBJ2-1
v_call: TRBV13
clone_size: many
d_call: TRBD1
cdr3_nt: TGTGCCAGCAGCCGACAGGGCGAAACTTACAATGAGCAGTTCTTC
cdr3_aa: CASSRQGETYNEQFF

j_call: TRBJ2-2
v_call: TRBV19
clone_size: NA
d_call: NA
cdr3_nt: TGTGCCAGTAAGTCGTATAGGTCCACCGGGGAGCTGTTTTTT
cdr3_aa: CASKSYRSTGELFF

j_call: TRBJ2-1
v_call: TRBV4-1
clone_size: few
d_call: TRBD2
cdr3_nt: TGCGCCAGCAGCCAAGATGTCCGGGGGACTAGCGGACTTTACAATGAGCAGTTCTTC
cdr3_aa: CASSQDVRGTSGLYNEQFF

j_call: TRBJ2-7
v_call: TRBV3-1
clone_size: many
d_call: NA
cdr3_nt: TGTGCCAGCATAGGGCAGAGCTCCTACGAGCAGTACTTC
cdr3_aa: CASIGQSSYEQYF

j_call: TRBJ2-7
v_call: TRBV6-2/TRBV6-3
clone_size: many
d_call: NA
cdr3_nt: TGTGCCACCGGGGGGCACGAGCAGTACTTC
cdr3_aa: CATGGHEQYF